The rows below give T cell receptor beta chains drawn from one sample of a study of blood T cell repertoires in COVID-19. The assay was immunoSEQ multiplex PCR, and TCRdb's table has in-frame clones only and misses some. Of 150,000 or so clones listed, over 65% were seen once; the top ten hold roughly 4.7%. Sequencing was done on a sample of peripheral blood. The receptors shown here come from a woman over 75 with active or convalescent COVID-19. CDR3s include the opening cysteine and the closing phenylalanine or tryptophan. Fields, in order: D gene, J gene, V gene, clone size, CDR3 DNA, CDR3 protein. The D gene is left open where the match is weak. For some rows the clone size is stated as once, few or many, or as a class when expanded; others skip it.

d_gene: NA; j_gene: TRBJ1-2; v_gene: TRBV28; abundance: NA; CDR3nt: TGTGCCAGCAGTTTATCAGGGTGGGATGGCTACACCTTC; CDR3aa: CASSLSGWDGYTF
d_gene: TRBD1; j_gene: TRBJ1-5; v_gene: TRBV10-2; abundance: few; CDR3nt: TGCGCCAGCCGGAGTGGGCTTACAGGGGGAAGCAATCAGCCCCAGCATTTT; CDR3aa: CASRSGLTGGSNQPQHF
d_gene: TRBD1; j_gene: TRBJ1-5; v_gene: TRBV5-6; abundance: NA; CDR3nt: TGTGCCAGCAGCTTAGGACAGGGAGGTCAGCCCCAGCATTTT; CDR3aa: CASSLGQGGQPQHF
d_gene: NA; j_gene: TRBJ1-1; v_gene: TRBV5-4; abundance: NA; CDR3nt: TGTGCCAGCAGAGACCTACGAGGGCAGAACACTGAAGCTTTCTTT; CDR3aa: CASRDLRGQNTEAFF
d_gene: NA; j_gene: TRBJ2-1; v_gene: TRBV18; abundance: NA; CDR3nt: TGTGCCAGCTCACGGTCGGGAGAATTCGAGCAGTTCTTC; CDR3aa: CASSRSGEFEQFF
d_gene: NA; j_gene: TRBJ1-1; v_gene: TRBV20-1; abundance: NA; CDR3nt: TGCAGTGCTTACAAGAACACTGAAGCTTTCTTT; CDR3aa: CSAYKNTEAFF
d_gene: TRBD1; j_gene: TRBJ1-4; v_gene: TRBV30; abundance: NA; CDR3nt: TGTGCCTGGAGTAAACGGACAGGGGGCGTTGAAAAACTGTTTTTT; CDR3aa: CAWSKRTGGVEKLFF
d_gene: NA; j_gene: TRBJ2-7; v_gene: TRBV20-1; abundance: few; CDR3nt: TGCAGTGCGGGGACATTCGAGCAGTACTTC; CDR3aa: CSAGTFEQYF
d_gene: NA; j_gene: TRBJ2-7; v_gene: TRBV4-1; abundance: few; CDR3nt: TGCGCCAGCAGCCAAGGGCCAGGGCCCTCCTACGAGCAGTACTTC; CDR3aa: CASSQGPGPSYEQYF
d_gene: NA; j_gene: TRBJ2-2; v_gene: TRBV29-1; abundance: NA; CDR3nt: TGCAGCGTCCGGGGGGCGCGGGGGGAGCTGTTTTTT; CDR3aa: CSVRGARGELFF
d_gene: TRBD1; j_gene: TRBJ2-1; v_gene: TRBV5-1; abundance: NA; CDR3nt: TGCGCCAGCCGGCTACAGGGGAATGAGCAGTTCTTC; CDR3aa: CASRLQGNEQFF
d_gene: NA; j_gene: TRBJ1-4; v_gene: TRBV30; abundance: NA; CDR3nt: TGTGCCTGGAGCGACATGTACAGGGCAACTAATGAAAAACTGTTTTTT; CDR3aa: CAWSDMYRATNEKLFF
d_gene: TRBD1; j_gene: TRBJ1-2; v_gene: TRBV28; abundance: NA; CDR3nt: TGTGCCAGCAGTTCAATCGGGGACAGGGAATATGGCTACACCTTC; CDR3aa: CASSSIGDREYGYTF
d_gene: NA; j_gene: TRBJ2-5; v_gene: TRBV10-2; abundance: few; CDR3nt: TGCGCCAGCAGTGGTGGGCTCGCCCAGTACTTC; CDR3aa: CASSGGLAQYF
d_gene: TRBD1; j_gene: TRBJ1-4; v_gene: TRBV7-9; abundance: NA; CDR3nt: TGTGCCAGCAGTCTTCTCGGACAGGGTTTTATTGCAACTAATGAAAAACTGTTTTTT; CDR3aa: CASSLLGQGFIATNEKLFF
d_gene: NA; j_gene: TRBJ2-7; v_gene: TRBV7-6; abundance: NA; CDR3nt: TGTGCCAGCAGCGCCACGGGACTTGAATCCTACGAGCAGTACTTC; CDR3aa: CASSATGLESYEQYF
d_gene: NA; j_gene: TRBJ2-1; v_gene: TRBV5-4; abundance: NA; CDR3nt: TGTGCCAGCAGAGGACCGGGAAGCAATGAGCAGTTCTTC; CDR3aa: CASRGPGSNEQFF
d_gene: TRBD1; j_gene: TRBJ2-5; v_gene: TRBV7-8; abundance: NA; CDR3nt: TGTGCCAGCAGCTTGGCGAGGACAGGGTCGGGTGAGACCCAGTACTTC; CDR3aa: CASSLARTGSGETQYF
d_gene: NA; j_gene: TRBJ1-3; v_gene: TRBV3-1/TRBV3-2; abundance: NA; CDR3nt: TGTGCCAGCAGCCAAGGTCACAATGTAATGCCTGGAAACACCATATATTTT; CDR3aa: CASSQGHNVMPGNTIYF
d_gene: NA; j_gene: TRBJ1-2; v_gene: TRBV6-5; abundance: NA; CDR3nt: TGTGCCAGCAGTTCCCTAACAGGTAGCGGCTACACCTTC; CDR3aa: CASSSLTGSGYTF
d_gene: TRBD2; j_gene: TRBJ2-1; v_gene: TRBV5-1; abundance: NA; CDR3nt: TGCGCCAGCAGCTCTGGACTAGCGGGGGGTTCCGGGAACTACAATGAGCAGTTCTTC; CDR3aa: CASSSGLAGGSGNYNEQFF
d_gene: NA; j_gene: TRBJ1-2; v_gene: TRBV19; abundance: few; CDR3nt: TGTGCCAGTAGTATGAATGGCAGGGCCCAATTTTCGCACTATGGCTACACCTTC; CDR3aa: CASSMNGRAQFSHYGYTF
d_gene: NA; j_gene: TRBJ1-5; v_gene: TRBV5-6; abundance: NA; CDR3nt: TGTGCCAGCAGCATACAGGGTTGGGGTCAAGATCAGCCCCAGCATTTT; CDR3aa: CASSIQGWGQDQPQHF
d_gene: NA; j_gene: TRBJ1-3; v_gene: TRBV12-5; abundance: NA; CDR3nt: TGTGCTAGTGCCCTTAGCTCTGGAAACACCATATATTTT; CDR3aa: CASALSSGNTIYF
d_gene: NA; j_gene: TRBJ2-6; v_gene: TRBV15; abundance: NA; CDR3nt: TGTGCCACCAGCAGGGCTGAGGGTACTGGGGCCAACGTCCTGACTTTC; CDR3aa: CATSRAEGTGANVLTF
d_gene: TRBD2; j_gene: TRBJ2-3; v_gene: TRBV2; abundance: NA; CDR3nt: TGTGCCAGCTTGGCGGGGGGCGACCATAGCACAGATACGCAGTATTTT; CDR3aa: CASLAGGDHSTDTQYF
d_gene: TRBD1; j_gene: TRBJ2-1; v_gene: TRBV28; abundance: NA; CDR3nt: TGTGCGCTGAGGACAGGGACCTACAATGAGCAGTTCTTC; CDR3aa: CALRTGTYNEQFF
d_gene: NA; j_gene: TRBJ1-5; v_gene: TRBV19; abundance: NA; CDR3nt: TGTGCCAGTAGTATAGTAGGAGTGTATCAGCCCCAGCATTTT; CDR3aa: CASSIVGVYQPQHF
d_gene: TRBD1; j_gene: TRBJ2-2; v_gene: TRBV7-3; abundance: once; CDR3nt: TGTGCCAGCAGCCCGACAGGGGGATACACCGGGGAGCTGTTTTTT; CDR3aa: CASSPTGGYTGELFF
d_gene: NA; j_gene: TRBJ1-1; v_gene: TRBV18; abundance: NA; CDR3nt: TGTGCCAGCTCATTAGTACAGTTTGATTGGAACACTGAAGCTTTCTTT; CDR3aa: CASSLVQFDWNTEAFF
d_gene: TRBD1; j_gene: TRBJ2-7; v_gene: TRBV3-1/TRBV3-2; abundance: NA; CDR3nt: TGTGCCAGCGGGACAGGGGGCTACGAGCAGTACTTC; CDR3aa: CASGTGGYEQYF
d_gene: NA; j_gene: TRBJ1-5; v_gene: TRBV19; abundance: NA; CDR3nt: TGTGCCAGTAGTTTTCTTAATCAGCCCCAGCATTTT; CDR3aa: CASSFLNQPQHF